Below are 18 T cell receptor beta chains sequenced from a single sample in a study of control samples from healthy donors and cancer patients. The data were produced by immunoSEQ multiplex PCR, yet TCRdb's version contains in-frame clones alone and is incomplete. The table records about 80,000 clones, around 90% of them present only once. Input material: blood. These receptor sequences come from a woman aged 55-70 years in good health.

This clone occurred once. The genes are TRBV5-1 and TRBJ2-7; a weak D match, TRBD2 (5 bases). V lost 4 bases to trimming and J lost 6 bases, with 14 bases between them. The CDR3 extends over 13 amino acids. In germline, CDR1 is SGHRS, CDR2 YFSETQ. CDR3 sequence: CASSPRPEGEQYF. In DNA form, the CDR3 reads TGCGCCAGCAGCCCTAGACCAGAGGGCGAGCAGTACTTC. Full variable domain (outside the CDR3, taken from reference TRBV5-1 and TRBJ2-7): KAGVTQTPRYLIKTRGQQVTLSCSPISGHRSVSWYQQTPGQGLQFLFEYFSETQRNKGNFPGRFSGRQFSNSRSEMNVSTLELGDSALYLCASSPRPEGEQYFGPGTRLTVT.

J is TRBJ1-3 and V is TRBV6-6; the D is unclear. The CDR3 length is 13 residues. V was pared by 10 bases and J by 3 bases, with 13 bases between. The germline V gene encodes CDR1 MNHNY and CDR2 SVGAGI (reference sequence). CDR3 protein: CAISPVLGNTIYF. DNA of the CDR3: TGTGCCATTTCCCCCGTACTTGGAAACACCATATATTTT.

The DNA for the CDR3 is TGTGCCAGCAGAGACGATTTGGGCACTGAAGCTTTCTTT. Translation gives CASRDDLGTEAFF. The V and J genes are TRBV11-2 and TRBJ1-1, with no clear D. In germline, CDR1 is SGHAT, CDR2 FQNNGV. This CDR3 is built from 13 residues. V lost 6 bases and J 4 bases, leaving 12 bases between the germline ends.

The V gene is TRBV11-2, the J gene TRBJ1-3, with a possible D match to TRBD1 (5 bases). The CDR3 is made up of 14 amino acids. Germline CDR1 is SGHAT and CDR2 is FQNNGV. Trimming removed 5 bases from V and 2 bases from J, with 10 bases in between. CDR3 in amino acids: CASSPSTAGNTIYF. The DNA of the CDR3 is TGTGCCAGCAGCCCTTCGACAGCTGGAAACACCATATATTTT.

This chain uses TRBV15 with TRBJ2-3; D is unresolved. Germline values: CDR1 LNHNV, CDR2 YYDKDF (reference sequence). The CDR3 totals 12 residues. CDR3 bases: TGTGTCCACCATGAAGGGACAGATACGCAGTATTTT. It codes for CVHHEGTDTQYF.

This sequence joins TRBV19 and TRBJ2-5; 7 nucleotides match TRBD1. The trim removed 8 bases at V and 4 bases at J, leaving 7 bases unmatched. Germline CDR1 and CDR2: LNHDA and SQIVND (reference sequence). CDR3 length: 13 residues. CDR3 coding DNA: TGTGCCAGTTCGTGGCAGGGGGTAGAGACCCAGTACTTC. It yields the protein CASSWQGVETQYF.

The chain has TRBV19 and TRBJ1-3; D is unclear. V was clipped by 6 bases and J by 4 bases, with 10 bases between them. This CDR3 comprises 13 residues. Germline lookup yields CDR1 LNHDA and CDR2 SQIVND (reference sequence). CDR3 in DNA: TGTGCCAGTAGACAAGGCCCGGGAAACACCATATATTTT. The encoded protein is CASRQGPGNTIYF. Complete variable domain (other parts from reference TRBV19 and TRBJ1-3): DGGITQSPKYLFRKEGQNVTLSCEQNLNHDAMYWYRQDPGQGLRLIYYSQIVNDFQKGDIAEGYSVSREKKESFPLTVTSAQKNPTAFYLCASRQGPGNTIYFGEGSWLTVV.

J is TRBJ2-5 and V is TRBV5-1; TRBD2 agrees at 7 bases. V trimming: 0 bases; J trimming: 2 bases; junction bases outside the gene matches: 10. Germline loops: CDR1 SGHRS, CDR2 YFSETQ. This CDR3 comprises 17 residues. The CDR3 spells CASSLDPPSGDQETQYF. The CDR3 nucleotides read TGCGCCAGCAGCTTGGACCCCCCCAGCGGGGATCAAGAGACCCAGTACTTC.

The chain employs TRBV5-4 and TRBJ1-2; 7 bases agree with TRBD1. This CDR3 contains 14 residues. The germline gives CDR1 SGHNT, CDR2 YYREEE (reference sequence). V trimming: 0 bases; J trimming: 4 bases; junction bases outside the gene matches: 3. CDR3 nucleotides: TGTGCCAGCAGCTTGGGCAGGGGGGCCTATGGCTACACCTTC. This sequence encodes CASSLGRGAYGYTF.

V and J are TRBV6-6 and TRBJ2-7; TRBD1 matches 7 bases. Trimming took 5 bases from V and 2 from J; bases not matched to a gene: 9. From germline, CDR1 is MNHNY and CDR2 SVGAGI (reference sequence). The CDR3 consists of 15 residues. DNA of the CDR3: TGTGCCAGCAGTAACCGGGACAGTGCTCCCTACGAGCAGTACTTC. Protein: CASSNRDSAPYEQYF.

The CDR3 region has the DNA TGCAGCTGCCAGGGGACAGCCTTCCAAGAGACCCAGTACTTC. Encoded protein: CSCQGTAFQETQYF. V is TRBV29-1 and J is TRBJ2-5, with 7 bases that match TRBD1. Germline CDR1 SQVTM, CDR2 ANQGSEA. The junction had 10 bases not matched to a gene; V was cut back by 8 bases and J by 1 base. This CDR3 has 14 residues.

The chain carries TRBV27 and TRBJ1-6; 7 bases match TRBD1. V lost 6 bases to trimming and J lost 10 bases; unmatched junction nucleotides: 12. The V gene's germline CDR1 is MNHEY and CDR2 SMNVEV (reference sequence). CDR3 length: 15 residues. CDR3 nucleotides: TGTGCCAGCAGAACCGACAGGGTTTTAAAGTCACCCCTCCACTTT. This gives the protein CASRTDRVLKSPLHF.

The gene calls are TRBV4-2 and TRBJ2-1; 11 nucleotides line up with TRBD1. Germline values: CDR1 LGHNA, CDR2 YNFKEQ. The CDR3 sequence is 17 residues long. The V segment lost 1 base and the J segment 4 bases; nucleotides outside the gene matches: 6. CDR3 sequence reads: CASSQGSGQGAYNEQFF. CDR3 sequence (DNA): TGTGCCAGCAGCCAAGGTAGCGGACAGGGGGCTTACAATGAGCAGTTCTTC.

The rearrangement joins TRBV30 to TRBJ1-1; possibly TRBD1 for D (6 bases). Germline V gene lookup returns CDR1 GTSNPN and CDR2 SVGIG (reference sequence). Trimming stripped 1 base from V and 3 bases from J, with 12 bases between. The CDR3 is 14 residues long. CDR3 coding DNA: TGTGCCTGGAGTGATGGCACAGGGCACACTGAAGCTTTCTTT. It codes for CAWSDGTGHTEAFF.

The chain combines TRBV7-8 with TRBJ1-3, with a possible D match to TRBD1 (6 bases). Germline CDR1 is SGHVS and CDR2 is FQNEAQ. CDR3 length: 15 residues. Trimming removed 4 bases from V and 4 bases from J, with 14 bases in between. The CDR3: CASSSRRGIGNTIYF. The CDR3 coding sequence is TGTGCCAGCAGCTCACGCAGGGGAATCGGAAACACCATATATTTT. The full variable domain, its missing parts supplied by reference TRBV7-8 and TRBJ1-3, is GAGVSQSPRYKVAKRGQDVALRCDPISGHVSLFWYQQALGQGPEFLTYFQNEAQLDKSGLPSDRFFAERPEGSVSTLKIQRTQQEDSAVYLCASSSRRGIGNTIYFGEGSWLTVV.

The rearrangement uses TRBV3-1 (or the pseudogene TRBV3-2) and TRBJ2-3; perhaps TRBD2 as D (7 bases). Looked up from germline, CDR1 is LGHDT and CDR2 is YNNKEL (reference sequence). V lost 4 bases and J lost 4, with 24 bases in between. CDR3 length: 18 amino acids. DNA of the CDR3: TGTGCCAGCAGCCCGACCACCCTCTGGGAGGGGGGTGCAGATACGCAGTATTTT. Protein: CASSPTTLWEGGADTQYF.

The V and J genes are TRBV7-6 and TRBJ2-5, with 12 bases aligning to TRBD2. J was trimmed by 3 bases and V by 2 bases; bases with no gene match: 10. The germline gives CDR1 SGHVS, CDR2 FNYEAQ. The CDR3 contains 18 residues. The CDR3 DNA is TGTGCCAGCAGCTTACCGACTAGCGGGAGTAGGGGTAAAGAGACCCAGTACTTC. Protein: CASSLPTSGSRGKETQYF. The variable domain in full, completed from reference TRBV7-6 and TRBJ2-5, reads GAGVSQSPRYKVTKRGQDVALRCDPISGHVSLYWYRQALGQGPEFLTYFNYEAQQDKSGLPNDRFSAERPEGSISTLTIQRTEQRDSAMYRCASSLPTSGSRGKETQYFGPGTRLLVL.

The chain uses TRBV6-5 and TRBJ1-1; possible D gene TRBD1, 6 bases. Germline V lookup: CDR1 MNHEY, CDR2 SVGAGI. Deletions cut 2 bases from V and 7 bases from J, with 8 bases between. The CDR3 runs 12 residues. The CDR3 bases are TGTGCCAGCAGTTACGGGGGCAGTGAAGCTTTCTTT. This codes for CASSYGGSEAFF.